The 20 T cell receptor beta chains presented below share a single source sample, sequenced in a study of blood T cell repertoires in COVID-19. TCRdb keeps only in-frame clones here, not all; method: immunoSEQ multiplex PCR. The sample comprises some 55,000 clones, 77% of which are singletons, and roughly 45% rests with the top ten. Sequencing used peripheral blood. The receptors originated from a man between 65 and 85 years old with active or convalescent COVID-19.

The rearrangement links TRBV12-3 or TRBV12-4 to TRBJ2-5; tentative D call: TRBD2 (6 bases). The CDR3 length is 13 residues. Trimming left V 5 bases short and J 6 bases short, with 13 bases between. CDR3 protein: CASSLGGPQTQYF. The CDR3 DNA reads TGTGCCAGCAGTCTCGGGGGACCCCAGACCCAGTACTTC.

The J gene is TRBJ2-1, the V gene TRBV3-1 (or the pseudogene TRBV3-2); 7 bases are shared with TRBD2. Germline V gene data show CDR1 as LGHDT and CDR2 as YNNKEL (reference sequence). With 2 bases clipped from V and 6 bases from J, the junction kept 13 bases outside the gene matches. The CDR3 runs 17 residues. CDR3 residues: CASSQLPLAGETNEQFF. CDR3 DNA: TGTGCCAGCAGCCAACTCCCACTGGCGGGAGAAACCAATGAGCAGTTCTTC.

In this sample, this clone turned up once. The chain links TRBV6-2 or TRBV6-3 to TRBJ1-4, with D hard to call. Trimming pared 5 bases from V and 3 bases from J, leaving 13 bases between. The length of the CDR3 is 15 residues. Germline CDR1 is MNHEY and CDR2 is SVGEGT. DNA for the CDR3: TGTGCCAGCAGTGCCCTGGGTCTAGCTAATGAAAAACTGTTTTTT. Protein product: CASSALGLANEKLFF.

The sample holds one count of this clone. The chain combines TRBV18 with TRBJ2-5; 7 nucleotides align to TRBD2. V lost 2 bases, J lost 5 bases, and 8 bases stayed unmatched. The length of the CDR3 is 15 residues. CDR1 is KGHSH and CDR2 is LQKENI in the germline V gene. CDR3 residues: CASSPRRETFETQYF. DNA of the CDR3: TGTGCCAGCTCACCAAGGCGGGAGACGTTCGAGACCCAGTACTTC.

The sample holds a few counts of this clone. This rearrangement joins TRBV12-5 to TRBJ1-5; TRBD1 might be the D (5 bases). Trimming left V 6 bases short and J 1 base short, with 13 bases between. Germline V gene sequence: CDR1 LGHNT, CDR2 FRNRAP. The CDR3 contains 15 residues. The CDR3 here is CASGPTGGSNQPQHF. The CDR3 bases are TGTGCTAGTGGCCCCACAGGAGGGAGCAATCAGCCCCAGCATTTT. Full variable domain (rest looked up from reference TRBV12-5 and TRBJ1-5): DARVTQTPRHKVTEMGQEVTMRCQPILGHNTVFWYRQTMMQGLELLAYFRNRAPLDDSGMPKDRFSAEMPDATLATLKIQPSEPRDSAVYFCASGPTGGSNQPQHFGDGTRLSIL.

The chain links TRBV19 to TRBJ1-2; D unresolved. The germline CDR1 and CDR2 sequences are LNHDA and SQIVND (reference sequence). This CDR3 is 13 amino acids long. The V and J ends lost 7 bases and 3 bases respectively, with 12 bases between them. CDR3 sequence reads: CASTPELYYGYTF. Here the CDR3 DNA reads TGTGCCAGTACTCCAGAATTGTACTATGGCTACACCTTC.

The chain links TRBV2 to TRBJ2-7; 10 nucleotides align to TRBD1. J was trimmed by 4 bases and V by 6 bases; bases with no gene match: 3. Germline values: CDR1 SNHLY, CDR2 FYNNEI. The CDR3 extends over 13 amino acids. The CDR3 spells CASSRQGAYEQYF. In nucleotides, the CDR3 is TGTGCCAGCAGCAGACAGGGGGCGTACGAGCAGTACTTC.

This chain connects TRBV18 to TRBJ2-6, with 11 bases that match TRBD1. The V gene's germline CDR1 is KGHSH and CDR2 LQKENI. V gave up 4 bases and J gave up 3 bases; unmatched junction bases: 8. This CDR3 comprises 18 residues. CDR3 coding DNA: TGTGCCAGCTCACAAGGGACAGGGGGAGGAGTTGGGGCCAACGTCCTGACTTTC. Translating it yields CASSQGTGGGVGANVLTF.

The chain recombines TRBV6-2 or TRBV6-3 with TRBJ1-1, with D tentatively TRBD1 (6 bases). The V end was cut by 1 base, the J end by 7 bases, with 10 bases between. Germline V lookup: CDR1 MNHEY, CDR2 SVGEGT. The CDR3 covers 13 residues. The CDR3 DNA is TGTGCCAGCAGTTACTGGGACACCCGTGAAGCTTTCTTT. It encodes CASSYWDTREAFF.

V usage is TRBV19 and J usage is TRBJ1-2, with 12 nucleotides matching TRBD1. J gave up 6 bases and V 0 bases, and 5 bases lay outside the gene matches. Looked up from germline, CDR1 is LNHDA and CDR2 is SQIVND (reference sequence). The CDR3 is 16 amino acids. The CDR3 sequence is CASSIDSGTGGHGYTF. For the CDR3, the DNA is TGTGCCAGTAGTATAGATTCCGGGACAGGGGGCCATGGCTACACCTTC. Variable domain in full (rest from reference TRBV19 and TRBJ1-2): DGGITQSPKYLFRKEGQNVTLSCEQNLNHDAMYWYRQDPGQGLRLIYYSQIVNDFQKGDIAEGYSVSREKKESFPLTVTSAQKNPTAFYLCASSIDSGTGGHGYTFGSGTRLTVV.

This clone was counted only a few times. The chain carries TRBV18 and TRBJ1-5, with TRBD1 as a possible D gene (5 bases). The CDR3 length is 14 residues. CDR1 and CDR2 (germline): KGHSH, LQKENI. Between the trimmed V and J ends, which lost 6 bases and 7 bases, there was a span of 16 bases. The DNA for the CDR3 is TGTGCCAGCTCGGGACCCGGGGCGGGACAGCCCCAGCATTTT. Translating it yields CASSGPGAGQPQHF.

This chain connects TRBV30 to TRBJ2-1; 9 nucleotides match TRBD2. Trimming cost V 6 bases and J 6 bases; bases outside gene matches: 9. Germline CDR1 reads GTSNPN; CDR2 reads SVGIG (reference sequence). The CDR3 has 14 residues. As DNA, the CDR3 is TGTGCCTGTTCAGGAGCGGGGGGCACCAATGAGCAGTTCTTC. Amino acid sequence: CACSGAGGTNEQFF. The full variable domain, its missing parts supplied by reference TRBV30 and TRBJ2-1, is SQTIHQWPATLVQPVGSPLSLECTVEGTSNPNLYWYRQAAGRGLQLLFYSVGIGQISSEVPQNLSASRPQDRQFILSSKKLLLSDSGFYLCACSGAGGTNEQFFGPGTRLTVL.

CDR3 amino acids: CASSPGQGDQPQHF. The CDR3, as DNA: TGTGCCAGCAGTCCCGGACAGGGCGATCAGCCCCAGCATTTT. This chain joins TRBV6-6 and TRBJ1-5, with 8 bases matching TRBD1. Germline CDR1 is MNHNY and CDR2 is SVGAGI (reference sequence). This CDR3 is 14 amino acids long. With 5 bases clipped from V and 5 bases from J, the junction kept 5 bases outside the gene matches.

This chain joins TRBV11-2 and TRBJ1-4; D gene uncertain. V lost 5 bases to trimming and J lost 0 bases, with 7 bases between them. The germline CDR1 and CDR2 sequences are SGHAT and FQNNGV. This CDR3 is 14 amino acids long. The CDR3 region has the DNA TGTGCCAGCAGCCAATCAACAACTAATGAAAAACTGTTTTTT. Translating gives CASSQSTTNEKLFF.

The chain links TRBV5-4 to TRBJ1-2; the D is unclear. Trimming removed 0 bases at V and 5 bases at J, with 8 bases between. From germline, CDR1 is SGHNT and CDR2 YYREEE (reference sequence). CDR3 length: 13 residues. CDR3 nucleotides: TGTGCCAGCAGCTTGGCTCAGGAATATGGCTACACCTTC. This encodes CASSLAQEYGYTF.

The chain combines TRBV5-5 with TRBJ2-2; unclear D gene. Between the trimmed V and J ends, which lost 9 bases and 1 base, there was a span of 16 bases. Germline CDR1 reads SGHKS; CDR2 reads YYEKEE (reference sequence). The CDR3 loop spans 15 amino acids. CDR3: CATRSVAMNTGELFF. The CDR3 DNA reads TGTGCCACCCGCTCGGTCGCCATGAACACCGGGGAGCTGTTTTTT.

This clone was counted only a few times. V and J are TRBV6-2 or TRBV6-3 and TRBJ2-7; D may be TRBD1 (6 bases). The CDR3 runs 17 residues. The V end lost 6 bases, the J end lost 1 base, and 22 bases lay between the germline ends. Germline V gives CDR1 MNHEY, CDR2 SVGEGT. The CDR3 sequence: CASSRTPRRGLSYEQYF. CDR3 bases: TGTGCCAGCAGCCGCACCCCGCGCAGGGGTCTTTCCTACGAGCAGTACTTC.

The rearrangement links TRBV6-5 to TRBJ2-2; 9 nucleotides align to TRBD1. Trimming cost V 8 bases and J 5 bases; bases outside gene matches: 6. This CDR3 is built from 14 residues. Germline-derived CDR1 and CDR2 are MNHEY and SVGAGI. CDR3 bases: TGTGCCAGCGCCTGGACAGGGGATACCGGGGAGCTGTTTTTT. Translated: CASAWTGDTGELFF.

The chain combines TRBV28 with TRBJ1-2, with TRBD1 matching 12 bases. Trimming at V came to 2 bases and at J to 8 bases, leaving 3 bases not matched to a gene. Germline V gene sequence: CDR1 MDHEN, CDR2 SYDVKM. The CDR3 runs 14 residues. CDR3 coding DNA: TGTGCCAGCAGTTTAGTTGGGACAGGGGGCGGCTACACCTTC. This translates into CASSLVGTGGGYTF.

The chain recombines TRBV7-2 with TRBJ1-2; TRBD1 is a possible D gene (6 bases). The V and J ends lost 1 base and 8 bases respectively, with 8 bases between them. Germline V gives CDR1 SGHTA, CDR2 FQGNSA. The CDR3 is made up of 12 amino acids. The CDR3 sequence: CASSLGTAGYTF. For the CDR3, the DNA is TGTGCCAGCAGCTTAGGGACAGCAGGCTACACCTTC.